Listed below are T cell receptor beta chains from one sample, sequenced in a study of cytomegalovirus exposure and HLA in healthy donors. Assay: immunoSEQ multiplex PCR; the TCRdb copy retains only in-frame clones and omits some. The sample holds about 160,000 clones, more than 75% seen once. The source material was PBMCs. Source of these receptors: a man younger than 35 in good health and CMV-seronegative. The CDR3 runs from the conserved cysteine through the conserved F or W. D genes are given only for firm matches. Size values are once, few and many counts, or a class for expanded clones, and some rows have none.

j_call d_call v_call clone_size cdr3_aa cdr3_nt
TRBJ1-2 NA TRBV27 NA CASSTFRTQRSYTF TGTGCCAGCAGTACCTTCAGGACTCAGAGGAGCTACACCTTC
TRBJ2-5 TRBD1 TRBV5-1 NA CASSRIGTDQETQYF TGCGCCAGCAGCCGGATCGGGACAGACCAAGAGACCCAGTACTTC
TRBJ1-5 NA TRBV6-5 NA CASSTGTINQPQHF TGTGCCAGCAGTACGGGAACGATCAATCAGCCCCAGCATTTT
TRBJ2-3 TRBD2 TRBV28 NA CASSFQGAGTSLTDTQYF TGTGCCAGCAGTTTCCAAGGGGCCGGGACTAGCCTAACAGATACGCAGTATTTT
TRBJ1-6 TRBD1 TRBV6-5 NA CASSTDRRYNSPLHF TGTGCCAGCAGTACGGACAGGCGATATAATTCACCCCTCCACTTT
TRBJ2-4 TRBD1 TRBV4-1 once CASSQVKRTGENIQYF TGCGCCAGCAGCCAAGTTAAGAGGACAGGAGAAAACATTCAGTACTTC
TRBJ1-2 NA TRBV19 NA CASKGTGREGYTF TGTGCCAGTAAGGGTACAGGGAGGGAGGGCTACACCTTC
TRBJ1-5 NA TRBV6-6 NA CASTPEEMMPQHF TGTGCCAGCACCCCCGAGGAAATGATGCCCCAGCATTTT
TRBJ2-2 TRBD1 TRBV20-1 NA CSATGTGEVLF TGCAGTGCGACCGGGACAGGAGAGGTGCTTTTT
TRBJ1-5 TRBD1 TRBV27 NA CANRPPGQASNQPQHF TGTGCCAACAGACCCCCCGGACAGGCTAGCAATCAGCCCCAGCATTTT
TRBJ1-3 NA TRBV6-5 NA CASLDISGNTIYF TGTGCCAGCCTAGATATCTCTGGAAACACCATATATTTT
TRBJ2-7 TRBD1 TRBV7-9 NA CASSPGTGLDEQYF TGTGCCAGCAGTCCCGGGACAGGGCTCGACGAGCAGTACTTC
TRBJ2-7 TRBD2 TRBV5-1 few CASSLSLAGAGEQYF TGCGCCAGCAGCTTATCACTAGCGGGAGCGGGCGAGCAGTACTTC
TRBJ1-4 NA TRBV28 NA CASSTADDSVRLRLFF TGTGCCAGCAGCACCGCCGATGACAGTGTTAGACTTAGACTGTTTTTT
TRBJ1-5 TRBD1 TRBV28 NA CASSTPGGGQPQHF TGTGCCAGCAGTACACCAGGGGGCGGGCAGCCCCAGCATTTT
TRBJ2-5 TRBD1 TRBV5-1 NA CASSLEQGKETQYF TGCGCCAGCAGCTTGGAACAGGGGAAAGAGACCCAGTACTTC
TRBJ1-2 NA TRBV19 NA CASNTGLYGYTF TGTGCCAGTAATACAGGGCTCTATGGCTACACCTTC
TRBJ2-3 TRBD1 TRBV28 NA CASSLPGTGGDTQYF TGTGCCAGCAGTCTACCCGGGACAGGGGGCGATACGCAGTATTTT
TRBJ1-4 TRBD1 TRBV25-1 NA CASRGTGPEKLFF TGTGCCAGCAGGGGGACAGGGCCTGAAAAACTGTTTTTT
TRBJ1-5 NA TRBV9 NA CASSVGPTGYGGSNQPQHF TGTGCCAGCAGCGTAGGCCCCACTGGCTATGGAGGAAGCAATCAGCCCCAGCATTTT
TRBJ2-7 TRBD2 TRBV11-1 NA CASSVGTSVHEQYF TGTGCCAGCAGCGTTGGGACTAGCGTCCACGAGCAGTACTTC
TRBJ1-3 NA TRBV15 NA CATSREVAGSGNTIYF TGTGCCACCAGCAGAGAGGTAGCGGGCTCTGGAAACACCATATATTTT
TRBJ1-4 TRBD1 TRBV7-9 few CASSSRQGGEKLFF TGTGCCAGCAGCTCCAGACAGGGGGGTGAAAAACTGTTTTTT
TRBJ2-1 NA TRBV27 NA CASSYTSSQGNEQFF TGTGCCAGCAGCTATACGAGCTCCCAGGGCAATGAGCAGTTCTTC
TRBJ2-3 TRBD1 TRBV7-9 NA CASLYTGGLGDTQYF TGTGCCAGCCTCTATACAGGGGGGCTCGGGGATACGCAGTATTTT
TRBJ1-1 NA TRBV5-4 NA CASSWGPGAGATEAFF TGTGCCAGCAGCTGGGGCCCAGGGGCAGGGGCCACTGAAGCTTTCTTT
TRBJ1-1 TRBD1 TRBV19 few CASLKKEGATEAFF TGTGCCAGTTTAAAAAAGGAGGGGGCCACTGAAGCTTTCTTT
TRBJ2-3 NA TRBV7-6 NA CASSLGQIRTDTQYF TGTGCCAGCAGCTTAGGACAGATTCGCACAGATACGCAGTATTTT
TRBJ2-2 NA TRBV18 NA CASSLQANTGELFF TGTGCCAGCTCACTACAGGCGAACACCGGGGAGCTGTTTTTT
TRBJ2-1 TRBD2 TRBV27 NA CASSGRLAGSYNEQFF TGTGCCAGCAGTGGGAGACTAGCGGGGTCCTACAATGAGCAGTTCTTC
TRBJ2-1 NA TRBV5-4 NA CASSLGAVSYNEQFF TGTGCCAGCAGCTTGGGAGCGGTTAGCTACAATGAGCAGTTCTTC